This is a list of T cell receptor beta chains from one sample in a study of cytomegalovirus exposure and HLA in healthy donors. Repertoires were generated with immunoSEQ multiplex PCR, while TCRdb's copy carries only in-frame clones and drops some. The top ten clones hold 5% to 6.5% of a sample with roughly 160,000 clones, approximately 76% of them seen once. The specimen sequenced was PBMCs. The source is a woman aged 18-30 years in good health and CMV-seropositive. Both conserved end residues are part of each CDR3. The D gene is left open where the match is weak. The size of a clone is reported for some rows only, either as once, few or many, or as a class for expanded clones.

>TRBD1|TRBJ2-2|-|TRBV11-1
CASSVGRTGVTGELFF
TGTGCCAGCAGCGTCGGCCGGACAGGGGTCACCGGGGAGCTGTTTTTT
>TRBD2|TRBJ2-7|once|TRBV11-3
CASSLAGGPAYEQYF
TGTGCCAGCAGCTTAGCGGGGGGGCCGGCCTACGAGCAGTACTTC
>-|TRBJ2-1|-|TRBV14
CASSSSAGALEQFF
TGTGCCAGCAGCTCTAGCGCGGGGGCCCTTGAGCAGTTCTTC
>TRBD1|TRBJ2-3|-|TRBV6-5
CASSQGQFTDTQYF
TGTGCCAGCAGTCAGGGACAGTTCACAGATACGCAGTATTTT
>-|TRBJ1-5|-|TRBV19
CASRQFGGYSNQPQHF
TGTGCCAGTAGACAATTCGGGGGTTATAGCAATCAGCCCCAGCATTTT
>TRBD2|TRBJ2-7|-|TRBV28
CASSPGGVEKSYEQYF
TGTGCCAGCAGTCCTGGGGGGGTAGAAAAGTCGTACGAGCAGTACTTC
>-|TRBJ2-5|-|TRBV7-9
CSSSPEGGETQYF
TGTTCCAGCAGCCCGGAGGGGGGGGAGACCCAGTACTTC
>TRBD1|TRBJ1-4|-|TRBV7-9
CASSLVWRRGQEKLFF
TGTGCCAGCAGCTTAGTGTGGCGTAGGGGACAGGAAAAACTGTTTTTT
>-|TRBJ1-3|few|TRBV5-5
CASSGWPQFTSGNTIYF
TGTGCCAGCAGCGGTTGGCCCCAGTTCACCTCTGGAAACACCATATATTTT
>-|TRBJ1-2|-|TRBV5-6
CASSLTWKTGTYGYTF
TGTGCCAGCAGCTTGACTTGGAAGACAGGAACCTATGGCTACACCTTC
>-|TRBJ1-2|-|TRBV11-2
CASSTLTEPNYGYTF
TGTGCCAGCAGCACATTGACAGAACCTAACTATGGCTACACCTTC
>-|TRBJ2-5|once|TRBV6-1
CASSGRYGSFQETQYF
TGTGCCAGCAGTGGGAGATACGGGTCGTTCCAAGAGACCCAGTACTTC
>-|TRBJ1-2|-|TRBV5-1
CASSLALTAGGYTF
TGCGCCAGCAGCTTGGCCCTGACAGCGGGGGGCTACACCTTC
>-|TRBJ2-3|-|TRBV29-1
CGGGVTDTQYF
TGCGGCGGTGGAGTCACAGATACGCAGTATTTT
>TRBD2|TRBJ2-2|few|TRBV2
CASKPGLVPLTGELFF
TGTGCCAGCAAACCGGGACTAGTACCTCTGACCGGGGAGCTGTTTTTT
>-|TRBJ2-7|few|TRBV5-4
CASRRDSSYEQYF
TGTGCCAGCCGTCGAGACAGCTCCTACGAGCAGTACTTC
>TRBD1|TRBJ1-5|-|TRBV30
CAWSPTGTGVNQPQHF
TGTGCCTGGAGTCCCACGGGGACAGGGGTAAATCAGCCCCAGCATTTT
>-|TRBJ1-5|-|TRBV6-5
CASSYEADDQPQHF
TGTGCCAGCAGTTACGAGGCCGATGATCAGCCCCAGCATTTT
>TRBD2|TRBJ2-5|-|TRBV7-9
CSSSLGSGGRKEETQYF
TGTTCCAGCAGCTTGGGCAGCGGGGGGCGGAAGGAAGAGACCCAGTACTTC
>-|TRBJ2-1|few|TRBV7-2
CASSSSLGANSRYNEQFF
TGTGCCAGCAGCTCCTCGCTGGGGGCTAACAGTCGGTACAATGAGCAGTTCTTC